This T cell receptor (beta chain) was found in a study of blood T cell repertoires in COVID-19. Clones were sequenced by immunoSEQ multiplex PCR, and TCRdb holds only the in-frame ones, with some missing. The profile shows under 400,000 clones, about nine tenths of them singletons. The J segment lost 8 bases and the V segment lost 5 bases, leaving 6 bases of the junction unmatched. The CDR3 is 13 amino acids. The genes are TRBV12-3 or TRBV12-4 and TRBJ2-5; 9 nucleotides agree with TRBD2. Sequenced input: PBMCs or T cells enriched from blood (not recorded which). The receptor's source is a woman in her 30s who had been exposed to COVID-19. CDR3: CASSLTSGLTQYF. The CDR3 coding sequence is TGTGCCAGCAGTCTGACTAGCGGACTCACCCAGTACTTC.